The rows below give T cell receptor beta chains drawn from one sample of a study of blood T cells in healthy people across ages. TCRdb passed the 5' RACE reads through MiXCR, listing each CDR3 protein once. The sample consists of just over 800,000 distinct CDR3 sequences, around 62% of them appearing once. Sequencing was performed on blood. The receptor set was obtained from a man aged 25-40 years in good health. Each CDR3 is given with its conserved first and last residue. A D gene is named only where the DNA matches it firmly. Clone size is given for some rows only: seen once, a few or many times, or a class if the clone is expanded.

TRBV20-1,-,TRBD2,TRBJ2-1,CSATLAGGRYSEQFF,TGCAGTGCTACACTAGCGGGGGGGCGTTACAGTGAGCAGTTCTTC
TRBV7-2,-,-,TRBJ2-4,CASSLVSGGGDIQYF,TGTGCCAGCAGCTTAGTGTCCGGCGGTGGAGACATTCAGTACTTC
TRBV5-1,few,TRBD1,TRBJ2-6,CASTDRGPGANVLTF,TGCGCCAGCACCGACAGGGGGCCTGGGGCCAACGTCCTGACTTTC
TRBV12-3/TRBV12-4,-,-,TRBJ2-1,CASSRGTEGIEQFF,TGTGCCAGCAGTCGAGGGACGGAGGGGATTGAGCAGTTCTTC
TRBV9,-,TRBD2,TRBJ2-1,CASSVAQAGAINEQFF,TGTGCCAGCAGCGTAGCTCAAGCGGGGGCAATCAATGAGCAGTTCTTC
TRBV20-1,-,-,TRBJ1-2,CSARDFLGSVYGYTF,TGCAGTGCTAGAGATTTTCTAGGGAGCGTTTATGGCTACACCTTC
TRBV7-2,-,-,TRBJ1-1,CASSYKGGNTEAFF,TGTGCCAGCAGCTACAAGGGGGGGAACACTGAAGCTTTCTTT
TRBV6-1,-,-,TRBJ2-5,CASSERRTEETQYF,TGTGCCAGCAGTGAACGTCGTACCGAAGAGACCCAGTACTTC
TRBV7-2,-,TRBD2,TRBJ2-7,CASSLETSGYEQYF,TGTGCCAGCAGCTTAGAGACTAGCGGCTACGAGCAGTACTTC
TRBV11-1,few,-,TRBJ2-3,CASSYGGHSTDTQYF,TGTGCCAGCAGCTACGGCGGACATAGCACAGATACGCAGTATTTT
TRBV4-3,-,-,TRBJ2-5,CASSQEMRPETQYF,TGCGCCAGCAGCCAAGAGATGAGACCAGAGACCCAGTACTTC
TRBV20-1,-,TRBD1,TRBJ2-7,CSARNGHRDRDDEQYF,TGCAGTGCTAGAAATGGACACCGGGACAGGGATGACGAGCAGTACTTC
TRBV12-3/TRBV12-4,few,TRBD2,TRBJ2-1,CASSFRVGGASYNEQFF,TGTGCCAGCAGTTTCCGGGTCGGGGGGGCTTCCTACAATGAGCAGTTCTTC
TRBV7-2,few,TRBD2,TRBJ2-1,CASSLVSGGTNEQFF,TGTGCCAGCAGCTTAGTGAGCGGGGGAACCAATGAGCAGTTCTTC
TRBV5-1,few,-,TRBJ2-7,CASSEVRGPYEQYF,TGCGCCAGCAGCGAAGTGAGGGGACCCTACGAGCAGTACTTC
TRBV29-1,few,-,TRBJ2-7,CSVPTETYEQYF,TGCAGCGTTCCGACAGAAACCTACGAGCAGTACTTC
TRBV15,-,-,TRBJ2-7,CATSRDERYEQYF,TGTGCCACCAGCAGAGATGAGCGGTACGAGCAGTACTTC